This passage covers 25 T cell receptor beta chains from one sample sequenced in a study of T cell responses to AZD1222 COVID-19 vaccine. Data came from immunoSEQ multiplex PCR; TCRdb stores just in-frame clones and leaves some out. The sample yields 150,000 to 200,000 clones, roughly 92% seen once. The sequencing used peripheral blood, collected on day 0 of AZD1222 vaccination. These receptors all stem from an adult in good health.

DNA for the CDR3: TGTGCCAGCAGCTTATCTAACAGGGGTACTAACTATGGCTACACCTTC. Its translation: CASSLSNRGTNYGYTF. This sequence joins TRBV7-9 and TRBJ1-2; TRBD1 aligns across 7 bases. V dropped 2 bases and J dropped 0; count of bases not matched to a gene: 6. Per the germline V gene, CDR1 is SEHNR and CDR2 is FQNEAQ (reference sequence). The CDR3 extends over 16 amino acids.

This chain links TRBV7-9 with TRBJ2-4; D perhaps matches TRBD1 (5 bases). Trimming shortened V by 6 bases and J by 0 bases, and 15 bases separated the two germline ends. Looked up from germline, CDR1 is SEHNR and CDR2 is FQNEAQ (reference sequence). The CDR3 has 16 residues. DNA of the CDR3: TGTGCCAGCAGTCCGCAGACAGCACTAGCCAAAAACATTCAGTACTTC. Translation: CASSPQTALAKNIQYF.

This rearrangement joins TRBV7-3 to TRBJ2-3; maybe TRBD2 (6 bases). CDR3 length: 12 residues. V gave up 4 bases and J gave up 5 bases, with 7 bases separating them. CDR1 and CDR2 from the germline V gene are SGHTA and FQGTGA. The chain's CDR3 is CASSSGGDTQYF. The CDR3 DNA reads TGTGCCAGCAGCTCCGGGGGAGATACGCAGTATTTT.

This sequence joins TRBV30 and TRBJ1-3, with D perhaps matching TRBD1 (5 bases). Germline values: CDR1 GTSNPN, CDR2 SVGIG (reference sequence). V gave up 6 bases and J gave up 1 base, with 7 bases separating them. The length of the CDR3 is 12 residues. The chain's CDR3 is CACQGSGNTIYF. For the CDR3, the DNA is TGTGCCTGCCAGGGATCTGGAAACACCATATATTTT.

V gene TRBV28 combines with J gene TRBJ1-6; 9 bases are a match to TRBD1. The length of the CDR3 is 15 residues. The trim removed 6 bases at V and 8 bases at J, leaving 8 bases unmatched. Looked up from germline, CDR1 is MDHEN and CDR2 is SYDVKM. CDR3 coding DNA: TGTGCCAGCAGCCGATCGGACAGGGGCCATTCACCCCTCCACTTT. Translated, it gives CASSRSDRGHSPLHF.

V is TRBV9 and J is TRBJ1-1; no firm D call. V was shortened by 3 bases and J by 4 bases, with 13 bases between the two germline ends. The CDR3 spans 14 residues. Germline assignment: CDR1 SGDLS and CDR2 YYNGEE. The CDR3 here is CASSAQIIGTEAFF. The CDR3 coding sequence is TGTGCCAGCAGCGCGCAGATAATTGGCACTGAAGCTTTCTTT.

The V call is TRBV11-2, the J call TRBJ1-2; 9 bases are a match to TRBD1. V gave up 3 bases and J gave up 7 bases; unmatched junction bases: 12. This CDR3 has 16 residues. Germline V lookup: CDR1 SGHAT, CDR2 FQNNGV. For the CDR3, the DNA is TGTGCCAGCAGCTTCAACCCCCGGGACAGGGCTCGTGGCTACACCTTC. This encodes CASSFNPRDRARGYTF.

The chain joins TRBV4-3 to TRBJ1-2; D ambiguous. The germline V gene encodes CDR1 LGHNA and CDR2 YSLEER. The V end was cut by 3 bases, the J end by 5 bases, with 13 bases between. The CDR3 runs 14 residues. In nucleotides, the CDR3 is TGCGCCAGCAGCCAGAACAGAGAACTTTATGGCTACACCTTC. It yields the protein CASSQNRELYGYTF.

The chain combines TRBV11-2 with TRBJ1-1; D uncertain. This CDR3 contains 14 residues. Germline CDR1 is SGHAT and CDR2 is FQNNGV. Deletions cut 3 bases from V and 3 bases from J, with 11 bases between. DNA for the CDR3: TGTGCCAGCAGCTTGATCGGTGGTTACACTGAAGCTTTCTTT. Encoded protein: CASSLIGGYTEAFF. The full variable domain, with the rest looked up from reference TRBV11-2 and TRBJ1-1, is EAGVAQSPRYKIIEKRQSVAFWCNPISGHATLYWYQQILGQGPKLLIQFQNNGVVDDSQLPKDRFSAERLKGVDSTLKIQPAKLEDSAVYLCASSLIGGYTEAFFGQGTRLTVV.

The CDR3 nucleotides read TGTGCCGGTAGGACAGGGAACTATGGCTACACCTTC. It codes for CAGRTGNYGYTF. V is TRBV28 and J is TRBJ1-2; TRBD1 aligns across 8 bases. The CDR3 is 12 amino acids. Germline V CDR1 and CDR2: MDHEN, SYDVKM. V was pared by 11 bases and J by 2 bases, with 4 bases of the junction left unmatched.

The chain recombines TRBV28 with TRBJ1-1; 11 bases are a match to TRBD1. Germline CDR1 is MDHEN and CDR2 is SYDVKM. This CDR3 region has 16 residues. The V and J ends lost 5 bases and 5 bases, in that order; junction bases with no gene match: 10. CDR3 bases: TGTGCCAGCAGTCCCTTGGACAGGGGGCTTCGAACTGAAGCTTTCTTT. It specifies CASSPLDRGLRTEAFF.

The rearrangement joins TRBV19 to TRBJ2-2; 10 positions match TRBD1. Germline lookup yields CDR1 LNHDA and CDR2 SQIVND (reference sequence). The J segment lost 6 bases and the V segment lost 0 bases, leaving 4 bases of the junction unmatched. The CDR3 length is 16 residues. The CDR3 is CASSIDKTGGSGELFF. The CDR3 DNA reads TGTGCCAGTAGTATAGATAAGACAGGGGGCTCCGGGGAGCTGTTTTTT. The whole variable domain, filled in from reference TRBV19 and TRBJ2-2, reads DGGITQSPKYLFRKEGQNVTLSCEQNLNHDAMYWYRQDPGQGLRLIYYSQIVNDFQKGDIAEGYSVSREKKESFPLTVTSAQKNPTAFYLCASSIDKTGGSGELFFGEGSRLTVL.

The chain couples TRBV15 to TRBJ1-5; D gene ambiguous. The CDR3 sequence is 15 residues long. Germline V gene data show CDR1 as LNHNV and CDR2 as YYDKDF (reference sequence). Trimming left V 0 bases short and J 5 bases short, with 11 bases between. CDR3 coding DNA: TGTGCCACCAGCAGAGATCTAGCGGGCCATCAGCCCCAGCATTTT. This encodes CATSRDLAGHQPQHF. The variable domain in full, completed from reference TRBV15 and TRBJ1-5, reads DAMVIQNPRYQVTQFGKPVTLSCSQTLNHNVMYWYQQKSSQAPKLLFHYYDKDFNNEADTPDNFQSRRPNTSFCFLDIRSPGLGDTAMYLCATSRDLAGHQPQHFGDGTRLSIL.

V usage is TRBV6-1 and J usage is TRBJ1-5; TRBD1 aligns across 9 bases. This CDR3 comprises 16 residues. With 4 bases clipped from V and 5 bases from J, the junction kept 9 bases outside the gene matches. Germline-derived CDR1 and CDR2 are MNHNS and SASEGT. As DNA, the CDR3 is TGTGCCAGCAGTGGCTACGGGACAGGGAGGGATCAGCCCCAGCATTTT. Translated: CASSGYGTGRDQPQHF.

The V call is TRBV5-1, the J call TRBJ1-1; a weak D match, TRBD1 (5 bases). Deletions cut 4 bases from V and 0 bases from J, with 10 bases between. The CDR3 is made up of 14 amino acids. Germline CDR1 SGHRS, CDR2 YFSETQ. This CDR3 reads CASSPGTVNTEAFF. In nucleotides, the CDR3 is TGCGCCAGCAGCCCTGGGACGGTGAACACTGAAGCTTTCTTT. Looking up the rest from reference TRBV5-1 and TRBJ1-1 gives the full variable domain: KAGVTQTPRYLIKTRGQQVTLSCSPISGHRSVSWYQQTPGQGLQFLFEYFSETQRNKGNFPGRFSGRQFSNSRSEMNVSTLELGDSALYLCASSPGTVNTEAFFGQGTRLTVV.

This sequence joins TRBV6-6 and TRBJ1-1; maybe TRBD1 (6 bases). The CDR3 spans 11 residues. Trimming removed 8 bases from V and 8 bases from J, with 12 bases in between. The germline CDR1 and CDR2 sequences are MNHNY and SVGAGI (reference sequence). CDR3 residues: CASGGGAEAFF. CDR3 nucleotide sequence: TGTGCCAGCGGGGGGGGCGCCGAAGCTTTCTTT.

This clone turned up a few times. V usage is TRBV2 and J usage is TRBJ1-4; weak D call: TRBD1 (5 bases). This CDR3 is built from 14 residues. CDR1 and CDR2 (germline): SNHLY, FYNNEI. V shed 9 bases and J shed 17 bases, with 28 bases lying between them. CDR3 in amino acids: CAREGRGRGNRLFF. In DNA, the CDR3 is TGTGCCAGAGAAGGGCGGGGAAGGGGTAATCGGCTTTTTTTT.

The gene calls are TRBV5-5 and TRBJ1-3; D gene uncertain. CDR1 is SGHKS, CDR2 YYEKEE, per germline (reference sequence). The V end lost 4 bases, the J end lost 0 bases, and 11 bases lay between the germline ends. The CDR3 is made up of 15 amino acids. The CDR3 DNA sequence: TGTGCCAGCAGCATCGACTGGAGCTCTGGAAACACCATATATTTT. This gives the protein CASSIDWSSGNTIYF. The variable domain in full, completed from reference TRBV5-5 and TRBJ1-3, reads DAGVTQSPTHLIKTRGQQVTLRCSPISGHKSVSWYQQVLGQGPQFIFQYYEKEERGRGNFPDRFSARQFPNYSSELNVNALLLGDSALYLCASSIDWSSGNTIYFGEGSWLTVV.

This chain links TRBV6-4 with TRBJ1-2; 10 nucleotides agree with TRBD1. The CDR3 spans 13 residues. The ends lost 3 bases at V and 8 bases at J; junction bases unmatched: 3. Germline V lookup: CDR1 MRHNA, CDR2 SNTAGT. CDR3 DNA: TGTGCCAGCAGTGATGGACAGGGGGACGGCTACACCTTC. Its protein product is CASSDGQGDGYTF.

V usage is TRBV7-9 and J usage is TRBJ2-1; TRBD2 aligns across 8 bases. Looked up from germline, CDR1 is SEHNR and CDR2 is FQNEAQ (reference sequence). V shed 4 bases and J 0 bases; nucleotides not matched to a gene: 8. There are 17 residues in the CDR3. CDR3 sequence: CASSYVRGGLSYNEQFF. CDR3 coding DNA: TGTGCCAGCAGCTACGTCCGGGGGGGCCTCTCCTACAATGAGCAGTTCTTC.

The chain couples TRBV3-1 (or the pseudogene TRBV3-2) to TRBJ2-5; TRBD1 matches 9 bases. CDR1 LGHDT and CDR2 YNNKEL come from the germline V gene (reference sequence). J gave up 3 bases and V 7 bases, and 6 bases lay outside the gene matches. The CDR3 totals 14 residues. The CDR3 spells CASNMTGGEETQYF. In DNA, the CDR3 is TGTGCCAGCAACATGACAGGGGGAGAAGAGACCCAGTACTTC.

The CDR3 region is CASSIATLNTEAFF. CDR3 nucleotides: TGTGCCAGTAGTATAGCGACTCTGAACACTGAAGCTTTCTTT. This chain connects TRBV19 to TRBJ1-1, with no clear D. Germline V gives CDR1 LNHDA, CDR2 SQIVND (reference sequence). Trimming cost V 1 base and J 0 bases, with 6 bases left between them. CDR3 length: 14 amino acids.

This sequence joins TRBV7-8 and TRBJ1-1; D is unresolved. Trimming shortened V by 7 bases and J by 2 bases, and 11 bases separated the two germline ends. CDR1 is SGHVS, CDR2 FQNEAQ, per germline. This CDR3 region has 13 residues. CDR3 sequence: CASTRGQNTEAFF. In nucleotides, the CDR3 is TGTGCCAGCACCCGTGGCCAAAACACTGAAGCTTTCTTT. The complete variable domain, with remaining parts taken from reference TRBV7-8 and TRBJ1-1, reads GAGVSQSPRYKVAKRGQDVALRCDPISGHVSLFWYQQALGQGPEFLTYFQNEAQLDKSGLPSDRFFAERPEGSVSTLKIQRTQQEDSAVYLCASTRGQNTEAFFGQGTRLTVV.

The chain uses TRBV7-9 and TRBJ2-1, with D possibly being TRBD1 or TRBD2 (5 bases each). Trimming left V 1 base short and J 7 bases short, with 11 bases between. Germline CDR1 is SEHNR and CDR2 is FQNEAQ (reference sequence). The CDR3 runs 14 residues. The CDR3 loop reads CASSLGGVGNEQFF. The CDR3 DNA sequence: TGTGCCAGCAGCTTAGGAGGGGTTGGGAATGAGCAGTTCTTC.

This clone came up a few times. V and J are TRBV5-1 and TRBJ2-7; 8 bases map to TRBD1. The CDR3 sequence is 16 residues long. V lost 4 bases, J lost 0 bases, and 9 bases stayed unmatched. Germline CDR1 SGHRS, CDR2 YFSETQ. CDR3 in DNA: TGCGCCAGCAGCCGTGACGGCAGGGGGCCCTCCTACGAGCAGTACTTC. As protein: CASSRDGRGPSYEQYF.